The 28 T cell receptor beta chains in this list originate from one sample, sequenced in a study of vaccination and CD4 T cells after COVID-19. Their antigen targets remain unknown. Described treatment: approximately 9-day PBMC culture with coronavirus spike peptide pools or control peptides (ViraFEST assay). Cultured CD4+ T cell DNA was sequenced using the Oncomine TCR Beta short-read assay. TCRdb fed the PCR reads into MiXCR, producing one record per CDR3 protein. The sample shows roughly 18,000 distinct CDR3 sequences, roughly 49% of them seen only once. The starting material was CD4+ T cells from blood, cultured in vitro, obtained before SARS-CoV-2 vaccination. The source of these receptors is a human donor who had recovered from COVID-19.

The V gene is TRBV11-3, the J gene TRBJ2-6; TRBD1 matches at 10 bases. There are 18 residues in the CDR3. Germline CDR1 reads SGHNT; CDR2 reads YENEEA. V lost 5 bases to trimming and J lost 4 bases; unmatched junction nucleotides: 11. CDR3 coding DNA: TGTGCCAGCAGCGGACTGACAGGGGGCGGTAGAGGGGCCAACGTCCTGACTTTC. This sequence encodes CASSGLTGGGRGANVLTF.

This chain joins TRBV12-3 or TRBV12-4 and TRBJ1-6; D perhaps matches TRBD1 (5 bases). The CDR3 extends over 14 amino acids. V was cut by 5 bases and J by 6 bases, with 11 bases left in between. The CDR3 region has the DNA TGTGCCAGCAGTACCGGGGGGGTTAATTCACCCCTCCACTTT. This encodes CASSTGGVNSPLHF.

There are a few counts of this clonotype. The J gene is TRBJ1-2, the V gene TRBV20-1, with a possible D match to TRBD1 (5 bases). V lost 5 bases and J 5 bases, leaving 18 bases between the germline ends. The CDR3 loop spans 14 amino acids. Looked up from germline, CDR1 is DFQATT and CDR2 is SNEGSKA (reference sequence). The CDR3 bases are TGCAGTGCTGGGGGGTTGGTAAAGGGATATGGCTACACCTTC. Translation: CSAGGLVKGYGYTF.

The chain has TRBV11-2 and TRBJ1-2; D is possibly TRBD1 (5 bases). CDR1 is SGHAT and CDR2 is FQNNGV in the germline V gene. V lost 0 bases and J lost 4, with 18 bases in between. CDR3 size: 17 residues. In DNA form, the CDR3 reads TGTGCCAGCAGCTTAGATCTGGCAGGGCAGGTCGGCTATGGCTACACCTTC. It is translated as CASSLDLAGQVGYGYTF.

V is TRBV19 and J is TRBJ2-2; D gene ambiguous. The CDR3 sequence is 12 residues long. The V end was cut by 9 bases, the J end by 1 base, with 6 bases between. Per germline, CDR1 LNHDA and CDR2 SQIVND (reference sequence). In nucleotides, the CDR3 is TGTGCCAGCGACAAGAACACCGGGGAGCTGTTTTTT. Protein product: CASDKNTGELFF.

This chain links TRBV7-2 with TRBJ2-3; TRBD2 matches at 14 bases. The CDR3 spans 17 residues. Germline CDR1 reads SGHTA; CDR2 reads FQGNSA. V trimming: 2 bases; J trimming: 2 bases; junction bases outside the gene matches: 3. The CDR3 loop reads CASSLRTSGGITDTQYF. Here the CDR3 DNA reads TGTGCCAGCAGCTTAAGGACTAGCGGGGGGATCACAGATACGCAGTATTTT. The whole variable domain, remainder taken from reference TRBV7-2 and TRBJ2-3, is GAGVSQSPSNKVTEKGKDVELRCDPISGHTALYWYRQSLGQGLEFLIYFQGNSAPDKSGLPSDRFSAERTGGSVSTLTIQRTQQEDSAVYLCASSLRTSGGITDTQYFGPGTRLTVL.

The chain couples TRBV19 to TRBJ1-4; no firm D call. The ends were cut back, 6 bases at V and 15 bases at J, with 17 bases in the middle. This CDR3 region has 12 residues. Germline lookup yields CDR1 LNHDA and CDR2 SQIVND (reference sequence). The chain's CDR3 is CASSALGRAVFF. CDR3 nucleotides: TGTGCCAGTAGCGCTCTAGGAAGGGCTGTGTTTTTT. The full variable domain, its missing parts supplied by reference TRBV19 and TRBJ1-4, is DGGITQSPKYLFRKEGQNVTLSCEQNLNHDAMYWYRQDPGQGLRLIYYSQIVNDFQKGDIAEGYSVSREKKESFPLTVTSAQKNPTAFYLCASSALGRAVFFGSGTQLSVL.

The chain carries TRBV5-4 and TRBJ2-7; 10 bases line up with TRBD2. Per the germline V gene, CDR1 is SGHNT and CDR2 is YYREEE (reference sequence). After removal of 2 bases from V and 4 bases from J, the junction contained 6 bases not matched to a gene. The CDR3 contains 15 residues. The CDR3 bases are TGTGCCAGCAGCTTTAGCGGGGGGTTTGTGTACGAGCAGTACTTC. This gives the protein CASSFSGGFVYEQYF.

This chain links TRBV7-8 with TRBJ1-6; weak D call: TRBD1 (5 bases). Trimming stripped 1 base from V and 0 bases from J, with 10 bases between. The CDR3 extends over 17 amino acids. Germline V CDR1 and CDR2: SGHVS, FQNEAQ. CDR3 DNA: TGTGCCAGCAGCTTAGACAGGAGAAGCTCCTATAATTCACCCCTCCACTTT. Residues: CASSLDRRSSYNSPLHF.

The chain uses TRBV7-9 and TRBJ2-5, with D possibly matching TRBD1 (5 bases). Germline lookup yields CDR1 SEHNR and CDR2 FQNEAQ (reference sequence). V lost 5 bases and J 2 bases, leaving 21 bases between the germline ends. This CDR3 contains 17 residues. This CDR3 is CASSPSTTDNRQETQYF. In DNA, the CDR3 is TGTGCCAGCAGCCCATCCACCACAGACAACAGGCAAGAGACCCAGTACTTC.

This clonotype was seen more than once but under ten times. The V gene is TRBV27, the J gene TRBJ1-2; unclear D gene. The ends were cut back, 7 bases at V and 5 bases at J, with 8 bases in the middle. The CDR3 spans 11 residues. The V gene's germline CDR1 is MNHEY and CDR2 SMNVEV (reference sequence). CDR3 loop: CASMGRYGYTF. CDR3 DNA: TGTGCCAGCATGGGGAGATATGGCTACACCTTC.

The V call is TRBV7-6, the J call TRBJ1-3; a possible D gene is TRBD1 (6 bases). Germline V gene lookup returns CDR1 SGHVS and CDR2 FNYEAQ. V lost 1 base and J lost 4, with 8 bases in between. This CDR3 has 14 amino acids. In DNA form, the CDR3 reads TGTGCCAGCAGCTTAGTCAGGGGCGGAAACACCATATATTTT. Translation: CASSLVRGGNTIYF.

The chain uses TRBV29-1 and TRBJ2-7, with D unresolved. The CDR3 is made up of 11 amino acids. Germline lookup yields CDR1 SQVTM and CDR2 ANQGSEA. Between the trimmed V and J ends, which lost 0 bases and 4 bases, there was a span of 4 bases. This chain's CDR3 is CSVEEGYEQYF. As DNA, the CDR3 is TGCAGCGTTGAAGAGGGTTACGAGCAGTACTTC.

Only a few counts were recorded for this clonotype. The V gene is TRBV6-1, the J gene TRBJ2-1; D possibly matches TRBD1 or TRBD2 (5 bases each). Trimming shortened V by 0 bases and J by 10 bases, and 13 bases separated the two germline ends. The CDR3 length is 14 residues. CDR1 MNHNS and CDR2 SASEGT come from the germline V gene. Here the CDR3 reads CASSEARGAGEQFF. The CDR3 DNA is TGTGCCAGCAGTGAAGCAAGAGGGGCTGGGGAGCAGTTCTTC.

This chain joins TRBV5-1 and TRBJ2-6, with TRBD1 as a possible D gene (6 bases). This CDR3 has 17 amino acids. Germline CDR1 reads SGHRS; CDR2 reads YFSETQ. V gave up 5 bases and J gave up 2 bases, with 17 bases separating them. The CDR3 region is CASSSEQGHTGANVLTF. Here the CDR3 DNA reads TGCGCCAGCAGTTCTGAACAGGGACACACTGGGGCCAACGTCCTGACTTTC. The whole variable domain, remainder taken from reference TRBV5-1 and TRBJ2-6, is KAGVTQTPRYLIKTRGQQVTLSCSPISGHRSVSWYQQTPGQGLQFLFEYFSETQRNKGNFPGRFSGRQFSNSRSEMNVSTLELGDSALYLCASSSEQGHTGANVLTFGAGSRLTVL.

The chain carries TRBV6-1 and TRBJ1-3; 10 bases agree with TRBD1. V was pared by 3 bases and J by 9 bases, with 5 bases of the junction left unmatched. Germline V gene sequence: CDR1 MNHNS, CDR2 SASEGT. The CDR3 length is 14 residues. DNA for the CDR3: TGTGCCAGCAGTGATGACAGGGGGCTTAGCACCATATATTTT. Translated, it gives CASSDDRGLSTIYF.

The chain employs TRBV6-1 and TRBJ2-5, with TRBD1 as a possible D gene (7 bases). The CDR3 spans 14 residues. Looked up from germline, CDR1 is MNHNS and CDR2 is SASEGT. V lost 6 bases to trimming and J lost 5 bases, with 16 bases between them. CDR3 sequence reads: CASRQKAGGETQYF. CDR3 coding DNA: TGTGCCAGCAGGCAAAAGGCAGGGGGGGAGACCCAGTACTTC.

V usage is TRBV11-3 and J usage is TRBJ2-7; D may be TRBD1 (6 bases). V shed 3 bases and J shed 5 bases, with 11 bases lying between them. The CDR3 length is 13 residues. The germline V gene has CDR1 SGHNT and CDR2 YENEEA. In DNA, the CDR3 is TGTGCCAGCAGCTTCACCACAGGGCACGAGCAGTACTTC. It encodes CASSFTTGHEQYF.

V and J are TRBV6-2 or TRBV6-3 and TRBJ1-2, with TRBD1 as a possible D gene (5 bases). This CDR3 is 14 amino acids long. Germline values: CDR1 MNHEY, CDR2 SVGEGT. V was cut by 6 bases and J by 0 bases, with 11 bases left in between. CDR3 residues: CASSLTASNYGYTF. In DNA, the CDR3 is TGTGCCAGCAGCTTGACAGCTTCTAACTATGGCTACACCTTC.

This clonotype has a handful of counts. This chain joins TRBV2 and TRBJ1-2, with TRBD1 identical over 11 bases. Germline trimming cut 6 bases from V and 8 bases from J; bases unmatched to any gene: 2. Germline V gives CDR1 SNHLY, CDR2 FYNNEI. The CDR3 length is 12 residues. The CDR3 here is CASRDRGPGYTF. DNA for the CDR3: TGTGCCAGCAGGGACAGGGGGCCGGGCTACACCTTC.

The chain has TRBV2 and TRBJ1-1; no clear D. Trimming pared 3 bases from V and 5 bases from J, leaving 13 bases between. The germline V gene encodes CDR1 SNHLY and CDR2 FYNNEI. The CDR3 loop spans 14 amino acids. The CDR3 bases are TGTGCCAGCAGTGAGACCCTGGTGGGGACTGAAGCTTTCTTT. Protein: CASSETLVGTEAFF.

The J gene is TRBJ1-5, the V gene TRBV19, with D unresolved. The CDR3 extends over 13 amino acids. V dropped 0 bases and J dropped 6 bases, with 6 bases sitting between them. From germline, CDR1 is LNHDA and CDR2 SQIVND (reference sequence). The CDR3 region is CASSIDRSQPQHF. The DNA of the CDR3 is TGTGCCAGTAGTATAGATCGTAGTCAGCCCCAGCATTTT.

The V and J genes are TRBV28 and TRBJ2-2; 12 nucleotides agree with TRBD1. The CDR3 is 16 amino acids. Per the germline V gene, CDR1 is MDHEN and CDR2 is SYDVKM. V was clipped by 2 bases and J by 5 bases; unmatched bases: 3. DNA of the CDR3: TGTGCCAGCAGTTTACCGGGACAGGGGGCGACCGGGGAGCTGTTTTTT. As protein: CASSLPGQGATGELFF.

This chain connects TRBV4-1 to TRBJ1-2, with no clear D. The germline V and J ends were trimmed by 0 bases and 0 bases, with 17 bases remaining between them. Germline V gene data show CDR1 as MGHRA and CDR2 as YSYEKL. This CDR3 is 18 amino acids long. The CDR3 spells CASSQDRAAARSNYGYTF. The CDR3 DNA reads as TGCGCCAGCAGCCAAGATAGGGCGGCAGCAAGGTCTAACTATGGCTACACCTTC.

J is TRBJ2-3 and V is TRBV6-1; TRBD1 matches at 10 bases. V dropped 6 bases and J dropped 3; count of bases not matched to a gene: 3. The germline gives CDR1 MNHNS, CDR2 SASEGT. The CDR3 consists of 14 residues. CDR3 coding DNA: TGTGCCAGCAGACGGGACAGGGGAACAGATACGCAGTATTTT. It is translated as CASRRDRGTDTQYF.

About this clonotype: The junction does not match germline at one end; this may be a read error. CDR3 in amino acids: CASSLGQGGGYAF. The CDR3 DNA follows: TGTGCCAGCAGTCTCGGACAGGGTGGTGGCTACGCCTTC. V gene TRBV27 combines with J gene TRBJ1-2, with 8 bases aligning to TRBD1. Germline V gene sequence: CDR1 MNHEY, CDR2 SMNVEV (reference sequence). The CDR3 contains 13 residues.

The chain combines TRBV7-3 with TRBJ2-1; TRBD2 aligns across 8 bases. The CDR3 spans 15 residues. The germline V gene encodes CDR1 SGHTA and CDR2 FQGTGA. V was clipped by 1 base and J by 5 bases; unmatched bases: 4. The CDR3 nucleotides read TGTGCCAGCAGCTTAAAGTTAGCGGGGCACAATGAGCAGTTCTTC. Translated, it gives CASSLKLAGHNEQFF.

The J gene is TRBJ1-1, the V gene TRBV20-1; TRBD1 is a possible D gene (6 bases). Germline V gene data show CDR1 as DFQATT and CDR2 as SNEGSKA (reference sequence). The V and J ends lost 3 bases and 6 bases respectively, with 8 bases between them. CDR3 size: 11 residues. This chain's CDR3 is CSARGAAEAFF. The CDR3 nucleotides are TGCAGTGCTAGGGGGGCTGCTGAAGCTTTCTTT.